This T cell receptor beta chain was identified in a study of blood T cell repertoires in COVID-19. Study details: Spain, Italy and the United States supplied samples that represented acute and convalescent COVID-19. T cells, B-cell-depleted T cells, or PBMCs supplied cDNA or gDNA.

Under the authors' procedure: Quantification of nucleated cells was approximated via reference gene primer amplification. Sequencing was performed with immunoSEQ multiplex PCR; in TCRdb, only in-frame clones are kept and a portion is missing. The V and J calls and the clone size are those of that table, but D and trimming were determined from the DNA. The table records fewer than 400,000 clones, around 87% of them present only once. The TCR sequence derives from a human donor in a cohort sampled during active COVID-19. The specimen sequenced was peripheral blood.

The CDR3 here is CASSYGTGGNTGELFF. CDR3 DNA: TGTGCCAGCAGTTATGGGACAGGGGGTAACACCGGGGAGCTGTTTTTT. The rearrangement links TRBV19 to TRBJ2-2; 11 nucleotides match TRBD1. Germline CDR1 is LNHDA and CDR2 is SQIVND (reference sequence). The CDR3 is made up of 16 amino acids. The V and J ends lost 9 bases and 2 bases, in that order; junction bases with no gene match: 8.